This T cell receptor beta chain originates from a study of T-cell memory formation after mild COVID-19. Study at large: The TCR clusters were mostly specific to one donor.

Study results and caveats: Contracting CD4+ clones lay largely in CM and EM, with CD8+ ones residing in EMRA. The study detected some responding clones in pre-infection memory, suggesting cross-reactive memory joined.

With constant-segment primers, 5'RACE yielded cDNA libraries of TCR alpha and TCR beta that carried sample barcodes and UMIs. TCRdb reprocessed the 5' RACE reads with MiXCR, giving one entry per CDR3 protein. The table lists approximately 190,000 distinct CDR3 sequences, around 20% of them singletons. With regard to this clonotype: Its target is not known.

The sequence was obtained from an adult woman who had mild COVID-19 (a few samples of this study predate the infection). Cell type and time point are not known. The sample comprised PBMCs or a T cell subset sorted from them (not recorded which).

The DNA for the CDR3 is TGTGCCAGCAGCCTAGGGACTAGCGGGAGGGCTTTGTTCTTC. Its protein product is CASSLGTSGRALFF. The chain has TRBV7-2 and TRBJ2-1; 16 nucleotides match TRBD2. This CDR3 is 14 amino acids long. Trimming removed 5 bases from V and 15 bases from J; junction bases left unmatched: 7. Germline CDR1 SGHTA, CDR2 FQGNSA. Drawing the rest from reference TRBV7-2 and TRBJ2-1, the complete variable domain is GAGVSQSPSNKVTEKGKDVELRCDPISGHTALYWYRQSLGQGLEFLIYFQGNSAPDKSGLPSDRFSAERTGGSVSTLTIQRTQQEDSAVYLCASSLGTSGRALFFGPGTRLTVL.